The T cell receptor (beta chain) under discussion was sequenced for a study of cytomegalovirus exposure and HLA in healthy donors. Study in general: Membership in the Caucasian-associated ancestry cluster was found for around 81% of nearly 400 genotyped donors. Notes on the study in general: Analysis was carried out at a later point, and it linked a missense DCLRE1C variant to TCR beta V- and J-gene trimming. Roughly uniform depth of sequencing across donors was assumed in presence/absence analyses. Among the most significant clusters, several appeared linked to common viral pathogens in a later analysis.

PCR primers comprised 60 Vbeta and 13 Jbeta primers. Only in-frame clones appear in the TCRdb table, and some are missing; sequencing was by immunoSEQ multiplex PCR. The table shows about 160,000 clones, with 77% occurring only once. This clone was detected only once. Its matching antigen is unknown. Sequencing was performed on PBMCs. The receptor comes from a man aged 25-40 years in good health and CMV-seropositive.

The CDR3 DNA reads as TGTGCCAGCAAGGGGCTAGCGGGGGCCAGTCCCTACGAGCAGTACTTC. Amino acids: CASKGLAGASPYEQYF. This sequence joins TRBV13 and TRBJ2-5; the match to TRBD2 covers 10 bases. The J call may be faulty, since TRBJ2-7 better matches the DNA end. Germline values: CDR1 PRHDT, CDR2 FYEKMQ (reference sequence). CDR3 length equals 16 residues.